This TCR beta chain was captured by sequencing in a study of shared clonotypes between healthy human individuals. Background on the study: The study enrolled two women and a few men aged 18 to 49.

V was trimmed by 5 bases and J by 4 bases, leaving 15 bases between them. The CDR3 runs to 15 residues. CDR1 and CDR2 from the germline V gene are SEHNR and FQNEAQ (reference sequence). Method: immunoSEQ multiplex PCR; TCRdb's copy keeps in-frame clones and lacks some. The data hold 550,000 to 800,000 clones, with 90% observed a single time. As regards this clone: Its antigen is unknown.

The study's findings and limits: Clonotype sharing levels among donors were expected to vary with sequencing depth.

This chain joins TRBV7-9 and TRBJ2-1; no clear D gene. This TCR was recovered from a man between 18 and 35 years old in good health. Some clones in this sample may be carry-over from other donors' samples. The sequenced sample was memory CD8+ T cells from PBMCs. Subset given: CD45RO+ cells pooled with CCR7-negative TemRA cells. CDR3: CASSPRMARYNEQFF. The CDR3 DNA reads TGTGCCAGCAGCCCCAGAATGGCCCGGTACAATGAGCAGTTCTTC.